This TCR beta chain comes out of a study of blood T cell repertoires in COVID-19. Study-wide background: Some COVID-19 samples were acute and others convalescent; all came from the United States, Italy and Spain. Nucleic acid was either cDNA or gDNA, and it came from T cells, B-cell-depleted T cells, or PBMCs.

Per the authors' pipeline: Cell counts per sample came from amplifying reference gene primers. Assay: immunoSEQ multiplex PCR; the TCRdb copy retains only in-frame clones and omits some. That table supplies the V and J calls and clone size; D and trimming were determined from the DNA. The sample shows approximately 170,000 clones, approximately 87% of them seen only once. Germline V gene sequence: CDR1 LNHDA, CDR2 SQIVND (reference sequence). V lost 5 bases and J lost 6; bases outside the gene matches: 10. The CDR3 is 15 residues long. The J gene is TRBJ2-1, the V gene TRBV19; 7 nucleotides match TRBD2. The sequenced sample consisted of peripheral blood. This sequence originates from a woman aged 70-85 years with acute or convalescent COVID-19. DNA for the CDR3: TGTGCCAGTAGTTCTTGGGGGGGGGAAATCAATGAGCAGTTCTTC. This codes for CASSSWGGEINEQFF. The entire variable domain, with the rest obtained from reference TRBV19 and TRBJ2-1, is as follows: DGGITQSPKYLFRKEGQNVTLSCEQNLNHDAMYWYRQDPGQGLRLIYYSQIVNDFQKGDIAEGYSVSREKKESFPLTVTSAQKNPTAFYLCASSSWGGEINEQFFGPGTRLTVL.